The clone carrying this TCR beta chain has just a few counts. TCRdb's table, derived via immunoSEQ multiplex PCR, lists solely in-frame clones and lacks some. The table has about 72,000 clones, roughly 80% seen once. This sample is part of a study of OX40 agonist ivuxolimab in advanced cancers. Trimming cost V 4 bases and J 5 bases, with 15 bases left between them. Germline CDR1 reads KGHSH; CDR2 reads LQKENI. This CDR3 spans 14 amino acids. The chain combines TRBV18 with TRBJ2-7, with D tentatively TRBD1 (6 bases). The TCR sequence derives from an adult with an advanced solid tumor such as melanoma, head and neck, liver or kidney cancer. Here the sequenced sample was CD4+ or CD8+ T cells sorted from blood, taken in a trial of the OX40 agonist ivuxolimab. CDR3 coding DNA: TGTGCCAGCTCACGGGCCGGGACACAGAACGAGCAGTACTTC. This encodes CASSRAGTQNEQYF.